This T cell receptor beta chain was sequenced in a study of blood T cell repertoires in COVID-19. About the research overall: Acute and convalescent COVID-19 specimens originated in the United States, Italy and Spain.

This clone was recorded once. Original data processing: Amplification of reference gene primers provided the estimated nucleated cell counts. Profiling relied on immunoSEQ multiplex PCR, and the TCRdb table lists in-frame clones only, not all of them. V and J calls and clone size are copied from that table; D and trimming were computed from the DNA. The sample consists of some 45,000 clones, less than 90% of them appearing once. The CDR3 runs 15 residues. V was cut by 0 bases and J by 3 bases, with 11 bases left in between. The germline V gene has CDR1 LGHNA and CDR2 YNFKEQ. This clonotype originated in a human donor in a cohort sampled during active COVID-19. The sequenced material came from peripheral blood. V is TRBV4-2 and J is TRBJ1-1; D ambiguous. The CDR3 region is CASSQDSEIYTEAFF. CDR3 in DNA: TGTGCCAGCAGCCAAGATTCGGAGATTTACACTGAAGCTTTCTTT.